The 25 T cell receptor beta chains below come from one sample, sequenced in a study of blood T cells in healthy people across ages. Next came a second PCR, run for roughly 6 to 11 cycles, which used a sample-barcoded 5' primer along with a J-beta primer mix. A single record per CDR3 protein comes from TCRdb applying MiXCR to the 5' RACE reads. The table shows fewer than 2,000,000 distinct CDR3 sequences, with about two fifths occurring only once. What was sequenced was blood. These receptors all come from a human donor in good health.

V is TRBV18 and J is TRBJ2-4; D unresolved. The last part of the DNA fits TRBJ2-7 better; the J call may be wrong. The germline V gene has CDR1 KGHSH and CDR2 LQKENI. The CDR3 length is 15 residues. The CDR3 protein is CASSPRWAATYEQYF. In nucleotides, the CDR3 is TGTGCCAGCTCACCACGGTGGGCCGCAACCTACGAGCAGTACTTC.

This clonotype occurred a few times. This chain connects TRBV10-3 to TRBJ2-5; the match to TRBD2 covers 9 bases. CDR1 ENHRY and CDR2 SYGVKD come from the germline V gene. J lost 5 bases, V lost 3 bases, and 10 bases had no gene match. The length of the CDR3 is 16 residues. CDR3 in amino acids: CAISEWERGAEETQYF. CDR3 sequence (DNA): TGTGCCATCAGTGAATGGGAGCGGGGGGCGGAGGAGACCCAGTACTTC.

The chain couples TRBV20-1 to TRBJ2-5; D not resolved. Germline CDR1 DFQATT, CDR2 SNEGSKA (reference sequence). CDR3 length: 13 amino acids. V was shortened by 2 bases and J by 2 bases, with 9 bases between the two germline ends. CDR3 protein: CSARRSLQETQYF. CDR3 nucleotide sequence: TGCAGTGCTAGAAGGAGTCTACAAGAGACCCAGTACTTC.

The V and J genes are TRBV7-2 and TRBJ2-1; D is possibly TRBD2 (6 bases). Germline lookup yields CDR1 SGHTA and CDR2 FQGNSA. CDR3 length equals 18 residues. The V end lost 3 bases, the J end lost 5 bases, and 23 bases lay between the germline ends. Written as DNA, the CDR3 is TGTGCCAGCAGCTTTGCTCGCGGGGTAGCAGGGTGGGACAATGAGCAGTTCTTC. Residues: CASSFARGVAGWDNEQFF.

This clonotype turned up a few times. The V and J genes are TRBV6-2 or TRBV6-3 and TRBJ2-1, with TRBD1 identical over 9 bases. The V gene end was trimmed by 3 bases and the J gene end by 12 bases; junction bases not matched to a gene: 6. The CDR3 extends over 13 amino acids. CDR1 is MNHEY, CDR2 SVGEGT, per germline. The CDR3 DNA sequence: TGTGCCAGCAGTTATTTTACGGACAGGGGGCAGTTCTTC. This translates into CASSYFTDRGQFF.

This clonotype occurred a few times. The V and J genes are TRBV4-2 and TRBJ1-4, with 9 bases identical to TRBD1. The CDR3 sequence is 15 residues long. CDR1 LGHNA and CDR2 YNFKEQ come from the germline V gene. The V and J ends lost 1 base and 8 bases, in that order; junction bases with no gene match: 5. The CDR3 region has the DNA TGTGCCAGCAGCCAAGGACAGGGGGAGGGGGAAAAACTGTTTTTT. Translated: CASSQGQGEGEKLFF.

V is TRBV7-9 and J is TRBJ2-1; either TRBD1 or TRBD2 may fit D (5 bases each). The CDR3 is 16 amino acids. Trimming stripped 0 bases from V and 3 bases from J, with 12 bases between. The V gene's germline CDR1 is SEHNR and CDR2 FQNEAQ (reference sequence). The CDR3 sequence: CASSLAMGRIYNEQFF. The CDR3 DNA reads as TGTGCCAGCAGCTTAGCGATGGGACGTATCTACAATGAGCAGTTCTTC.

The chain couples TRBV29-1 to TRBJ2-1; TRBD1 aligns across 7 bases. Trimming removed 6 bases from V and 2 bases from J; junction bases left unmatched: 4. Germline V gene lookup returns CDR1 SQVTM and CDR2 ANQGSEA. CDR3 size: 13 residues. The CDR3 region has the DNA TGCAGCGTCACCGGGACAGCCTACAATGAGCAGTTCTTC. This sequence encodes CSVTGTAYNEQFF.

Only a few counts were recorded for this clonotype. The DNA for the CDR3 is TGCAGCGTTAAAGGGGGCCTCAGTAGGACTGAAGCTTTCTTT. Its translation is CSVKGGLSRTEAFF. The genes are TRBV29-1 and TRBJ1-1; 7 nucleotides line up with TRBD1. The CDR3 sequence is 14 residues long. Losses at the gene ends were 5 bases for V and 5 bases for J; bases not matched to a gene: 11. CDR1 and CDR2 (germline): SQVTM, ANQGSEA.

Only a few counts were recorded for this clonotype. The rearrangement uses TRBV5-1 and TRBJ1-2, with TRBD1 matching 7 bases. V dropped 4 bases and J dropped 4; count of bases not matched to a gene: 7. Per germline, CDR1 SGHRS and CDR2 YFSETQ. CDR3 length: 14 amino acids. CDR3 sequence reads: CASSSGQAIYGYTF. The CDR3 region has the DNA TGCGCCAGCAGCAGCGGACAGGCTATCTATGGCTACACCTTC.

This chain joins TRBV7-9 and TRBJ2-1; 8 positions agree with TRBD2. Germline-derived CDR1 and CDR2 are SEHNR and FQNEAQ (reference sequence). CDR3 length: 16 amino acids. J lost 8 bases, V lost 6 bases, and 15 bases had no gene match. The CDR3 is CASSRYGGAGNYEQFF. CDR3 sequence (DNA): TGTGCCAGCAGTCGTTACGGGGGGGCCGGTAACTATGAGCAGTTCTTC.

The chain carries TRBV11-2 and TRBJ1-2, with TRBD1 identical over 7 bases. There are 16 residues in the CDR3. Germline CDR1 and CDR2: SGHAT and FQNNGV. V trimming: 0 bases; J trimming: 4 bases; junction bases outside the gene matches: 8. CDR3 amino acids: CASSLDPTGLFYGYTF. CDR3 bases: TGTGCCAGCAGCTTAGATCCGACAGGGCTGTTCTATGGCTACACCTTC.

The chain uses TRBV7-8 and TRBJ2-3, with a tentative D call TRBD2 (5 bases). CDR1 and CDR2 from the germline V gene are SGHVS and FQNEAQ. V was clipped by 5 bases and J by 6 bases, with 27 bases between them. This CDR3 region has 18 residues. The CDR3 DNA sequence: TGTGCCAGCAGCGATGAGGAGGAGGACGACCTCCGGAGGGATACGCAGTATTTT. Its protein is CASSDEEEDDLRRDTQYF.

The rearrangement joins TRBV28 to TRBJ1-2; weak D call: TRBD1 (5 bases). V lost 1 base, J lost 6 bases, and 12 bases lay in between. Germline values: CDR1 MDHEN, CDR2 SYDVKM. This CDR3 spans 14 amino acids. Written as DNA, the CDR3 is TGTGCCAGCAGTTTATTTGCAGGGACCAATGGCTACACCTTC. Protein product: CASSLFAGTNGYTF.

This clonotype has just a few counts. This chain connects TRBV4-2 to TRBJ2-1, with a tentative D call TRBD1 (5 bases). V shed 0 bases and J shed 13 bases, with 10 bases lying between them. Germline CDR1 is LGHNA and CDR2 is YNFKEQ. The CDR3 has 12 residues. The CDR3 coding sequence is TGTGCCAGCAGCCAAGAGGGCGGACATCAGTTCTTC. It translates to CASSQEGGHQFF.

The CDR3 nucleotides read TGTGCCAGCACCGTCCCCGACCGTAATGAGCAGTTCTTC. It is translated as CASTVPDRNEQFF. J is TRBJ2-1 and V is TRBV7-2; D is ambiguous. In germline, CDR1 is SGHTA, CDR2 FQGNSA. The CDR3 is 13 residues long. V was trimmed by 7 bases and J by 7 bases, leaving 14 bases between them.

This clonotype was seen many times. The chain recombines TRBV5-5 with TRBJ2-1; 7 positions match TRBD2. The germline V gene has CDR1 SGHKS and CDR2 YYEKEE (reference sequence). CDR3 length: 19 amino acids. V dropped 5 bases and J dropped 0; count of bases not matched to a gene: 17. CDR3: CASSQLAPDRSSSYNEQFF. The CDR3 DNA reads TGTGCCAGCAGTCAACTAGCGCCAGACCGTTCTAGCTCCTACAATGAGCAGTTCTTC.

This clonotype has a handful of counts. V usage is TRBV20-1 and J usage is TRBJ2-7; tentative D call: TRBD1 (6 bases). The V end lost 7 bases, the J end lost 2 bases, and 21 bases lay between the germline ends. The CDR3 runs 15 residues. CDR1 and CDR2 from the germline V gene are DFQATT and SNEGSKA (reference sequence). CDR3 protein: CSVPLETGDPYEQYF. CDR3 coding DNA: TGCAGTGTGCCCCTTGAGACAGGAGATCCCTACGAGCAGTACTTC.

This clonotype was counted only a few times. The rearrangement links TRBV28 to TRBJ2-4, with TRBD1 identical over 7 bases. Trimming at V came to 6 bases and at J to 8 bases, leaving 4 bases not matched to a gene. CDR1 and CDR2 (germline): MDHEN, SYDVKM. The CDR3 loop spans 12 amino acids. The DNA for the CDR3 is TGTGCCAGCAGGAGGGGGCATGACATTCAGTACTTC. Translation: CASRRGHDIQYF.

This chain connects TRBV7-2 to TRBJ2-5; TRBD2 agrees at 13 bases. Germline CDR1 SGHTA, CDR2 FQGNSA. Unmatched junction bases numbered 4, after V lost 5 bases and J lost 4 bases. The CDR3 is 15 residues long. CDR3 region: CASSTGLAGAETQYF. As DNA, the CDR3 is TGTGCCAGCAGCACCGGACTAGCGGGGGCAGAGACCCAGTACTTC.

The chain recombines TRBV5-5 with TRBJ2-5; TRBD2 is a possible D gene (5 bases). The CDR3 is 15 residues long. Germline lookup yields CDR1 SGHKS and CDR2 YYEKEE (reference sequence). Trimming stripped 3 bases from V and 4 bases from J, with 16 bases between. CDR3 sequence reads: CASSYLLGLTETQYF. In DNA form, the CDR3 reads TGTGCCAGCAGCTACCTACTAGGGTTGACAGAGACCCAGTACTTC.

The rearrangement uses TRBV24-1 and TRBJ2-5; perhaps TRBD1 as D (6 bases). The CDR3 contains 13 residues. In germline, CDR1 is KGHDR, CDR2 SFDVKD. V lost 3 bases, J lost 13 bases, and 17 bases lay in between. This CDR3 reads CATSDLDSMRVYF. The CDR3 coding sequence is TGTGCCACCAGTGATCTGGACAGTATGAGAGTGTACTTC.

The rearrangement joins TRBV5-1 to TRBJ2-7; possibly TRBD1 or TRBD2 for D (5 bases each). Germline V lookup: CDR1 SGHRS, CDR2 YFSETQ. There are 14 residues in the CDR3. Trimming took 4 bases from V and 1 from J, leaving 12 bases between them. The DNA of the CDR3 is TGCGCCAGCAGCCAAACTGAGGGGTCCTACGAGCAGTACTTC. Its translation: CASSQTEGSYEQYF.

The J gene is TRBJ2-5, the V gene TRBV4-2, with 9 bases lining up with TRBD2. The CDR3 extends over 15 amino acids. V was clipped by 2 bases and J by 11 bases; unmatched bases: 12. In germline, CDR1 is LGHNA, CDR2 YNFKEQ. The CDR3 is CASSQPGLANPEQYF. In DNA, the CDR3 is TGTGCCAGCAGCCAACCGGGACTAGCAAATCCTGAGCAGTACTTC.

This sequence joins TRBV6-5 and TRBJ1-1, with D tentatively TRBD1 (6 bases). With 8 bases removed from V and 5 bases from J, the gap between germline ends came to 21 bases. The length of the CDR3 is 15 residues. Looked up from germline, CDR1 is MNHEY and CDR2 is SVGAGI. CDR3 in DNA: TGTGCCAGCTTCCATGGGGGGGCAATAGGGACTGAAGCTTTCTTT. Translation: CASFHGGAIGTEAFF.